The 22 T cell receptor beta chains presented below share a single source sample, sequenced in a study of blood T cell repertoires in COVID-19. Only in-frame clones appear in the TCRdb table, and some are missing; sequencing was by immunoSEQ multiplex PCR. The sample consists of roughly 39,000 clones, about 85% of them appearing once. Sequencing was done on a sample of peripheral blood. The receptor source for this set is a man between 45 and 60 years old in a cohort sampled during active COVID-19.

The chain uses TRBV7-2 and TRBJ2-5, with D maybe TRBD2 (5 bases). Germline values: CDR1 SGHTA, CDR2 FQGNSA. The CDR3 is 12 residues long. Trimming stripped 5 bases from V and 7 bases from J, with 11 bases between. The CDR3 bases are TGTGCCAGCAGCCTGGAGGAACGGACCCAGTACTTC. Translation gives CASSLEERTQYF.

The chain employs TRBV10-3 and TRBJ2-5; a weak D match, TRBD2 (6 bases). Trimming shortened V by 0 bases and J by 5 bases, and 19 bases separated the two germline ends. Germline loops: CDR1 ENHRY, CDR2 SYGVKD. The CDR3 has 17 amino acids. The CDR3 DNA sequence: TGTGCCATCAGTGAGTCGACTAGTGGAATCCGGGGGGAGACCCAGTACTTC. It specifies CAISESTSGIRGETQYF.

The chain is built from TRBV6-2 or TRBV6-3 and TRBJ2-5, with TRBD2 identical over 11 bases. The CDR3 length is 15 residues. In germline, CDR1 is MNHEY, CDR2 SVGEGT. The junction had 5 bases not matched to a gene; V was cut back by 5 bases and J by 3 bases. The CDR3 protein is CASSAATSGEETQYF. In DNA form, the CDR3 reads TGTGCCAGCAGTGCAGCGACTAGCGGGGAAGAGACCCAGTACTTC.

This clone was observed at least ten times. The chain carries TRBV14 and TRBJ1-2; 7 bases match TRBD1. V lost 2 bases and J lost 5; bases outside the gene matches: 8. The CDR3 length is 15 residues. The germline V gene encodes CDR1 SGHDN and CDR2 FVKESK. Written as DNA, the CDR3 is TGTGCCAGCAGCCAACGACAGGGTTGGTTGTATGGCTACACCTTC. It is translated as CASSQRQGWLYGYTF.

V usage is TRBV7-8 and J usage is TRBJ2-1, with no clear D. Trimming pared 1 base from V and 9 bases from J, leaving 7 bases between. In germline, CDR1 is SGHVS, CDR2 FQNEAQ. This CDR3 is 12 amino acids long. The CDR3 loop reads CASSLEDSEQFF. For the CDR3, the DNA is TGTGCCAGCAGCTTAGAAGATAGTGAGCAGTTCTTC.

Concerning this clone itself: Other DNA sequences from this sample encode an identical CDR3 as well. The V call is TRBV9, the J call TRBJ2-2; maybe TRBD2 (5 bases). Trimming cost V 1 base and J 0 bases, with 10 bases left between them. CDR1 is SGDLS and CDR2 is YYNGEE in the germline V gene. The CDR3 is made up of 16 amino acids. The CDR3 loop is CASSVSSGTNTGELFF. In DNA form, the CDR3 reads TGTGCCAGCAGCGTATCATCCGGGACGAACACCGGGGAGCTGTTTTTT.

V usage is TRBV7-9 and J usage is TRBJ1-5; 9 bases map to TRBD1. The CDR3 totals 14 residues. Losses at the gene ends were 3 bases for V and 5 bases for J; bases not matched to a gene: 2. Germline V CDR1 and CDR2: SEHNR, FQNEAQ (reference sequence). For the CDR3, the DNA is TGTGCCAGCAGCTTGGACAGGGGCGATCAGCCCCAGCATTTT. Its translation: CASSLDRGDQPQHF.

This clone was detected only once. The chain combines TRBV19 with TRBJ2-3, with D possibly TRBD2 on 6 matching bases. The CDR3 is 14 residues long. CDR1 and CDR2 from the germline V gene are LNHDA and SQIVND (reference sequence). Trimming removed 7 bases at V and 2 bases at J, with 13 bases between. This CDR3 reads CASTPGLNTDTQYF. For the CDR3, the DNA is TGTGCCAGTACCCCGGGACTGAACACAGATACGCAGTATTTT. Full variable domain (missing parts from reference TRBV19 and TRBJ2-3): DGGITQSPKYLFRKEGQNVTLSCEQNLNHDAMYWYRQDPGQGLRLIYYSQIVNDFQKGDIAEGYSVSREKKESFPLTVTSAQKNPTAFYLCASTPGLNTDTQYFGPGTRLTVL.

The chain couples TRBV9 to TRBJ2-1, with 9 bases fitting TRBD2. The CDR3 is 14 amino acids. Germline CDR1 is SGDLS and CDR2 is YYNGEE. V gave up 3 bases and J gave up 9 bases; unmatched junction bases: 7. The CDR3 DNA sequence: TGTGCCAGCAGCGCCCCTAGCGGGGAAACTGAGCAGTTCTTC. As protein: CASSAPSGETEQFF. Supplemented by reference TRBV9 and TRBJ2-1, the full variable domain reads DSGVTQTPKHLITATGQRVTLRCSPRSGDLSVYWYQQSLDQGLQFLIQYYNGEERAKGNILERFSAQQFPDLHSELNLSSLELGDSALYFCASSAPSGETEQFFGPGTRLTVL.

The DNA of the CDR3 is TGTGCCAGCAGCAAAGCGGCGGTGGAGACTAGCGGGGGGGTTTTGGGGCTGAAAGAGACCCAGTACTTC. It encodes CASSKAAVETSGGVLGLKETQYF. V usage is TRBV21-1 and J usage is TRBJ2-5; TRBD2, the D gene given by the table, was not confirmed from the DNA. TRBV21-1 is described as a pseudogene. The CDR3 sequence is 23 residues long.

The chain links TRBV5-1 to TRBJ2-7; possible D gene TRBD1, 6 bases. V dropped 0 bases and J dropped 5 bases, with 15 bases sitting between them. Germline V gene data show CDR1 as SGHRS and CDR2 as YFSETQ. The CDR3 covers 15 residues. Written as DNA, the CDR3 is TGCGCCAGCAGCTTGGTCCAGGGGATAAGGGACGAGCAGTACTTC. Protein: CASSLVQGIRDEQYF.

The chain has TRBV7-2 and TRBJ1-2; TRBD1 agrees at 9 bases. The length of the CDR3 is 14 residues. Germline assignment: CDR1 SGHTA and CDR2 FQGNSA. V lost 1 base to trimming and J lost 7 bases; unmatched junction nucleotides: 4. CDR3 bases: TGTGCCAGCAGCTTAGGACAGGGGGGACGTGGCTACACCTTC. It translates to CASSLGQGGRGYTF.

The chain joins TRBV27 to TRBJ2-1; 11 bases fit TRBD2. The CDR3 has 17 amino acids. Looked up from germline, CDR1 is MNHEY and CDR2 is SMNVEV (reference sequence). Losses at the gene ends were 5 bases for V and 8 bases for J; bases not matched to a gene: 14. This CDR3 reads CASSRPTSGNPPDEQFF. In nucleotides, the CDR3 is TGTGCCAGCAGTCGCCCGACTAGCGGGAACCCTCCGGATGAGCAGTTCTTC.

This chain joins TRBV24-1 and TRBJ2-1; 16 bases agree with TRBD2. Germline CDR1 KGHDR, CDR2 SFDVKD. The CDR3 loop spans 17 amino acids. The junction had 3 bases not matched to a gene; V was cut back by 1 base and J by 7 bases. The CDR3 DNA reads TGTGCCACCAGTGATTTTGGGACTAGCGGGGGGGGAAATGAGCAGTTCTTC. This encodes CATSDFGTSGGGNEQFF.

This clone occurred once. V and J are TRBV11-3 and TRBJ2-1, with 8 bases that match TRBD1. The germline CDR1 and CDR2 sequences are SGHNT and YENEEA. With 5 bases clipped from V and 5 bases from J, the junction kept 11 bases outside the gene matches. The CDR3 extends over 16 amino acids. CDR3 DNA sequence: TGTGCCAGCAGCCCACAATCGGACAGGGTCAACAATGAGCAGTTCTTC. Its protein is CASSPQSDRVNNEQFF.

The genes are TRBV11-2 and TRBJ2-3; 7 positions agree with TRBD2. The CDR3 spans 15 residues. The trim removed 3 bases at V and 2 bases at J, leaving 5 bases unmatched. Per germline, CDR1 SGHAT and CDR2 FQNNGV. The CDR3 loop is CASSFRRGYTDTQYF. DNA of the CDR3: TGTGCCAGCAGCTTCCGGCGGGGGTACACAGATACGCAGTATTTT.

The chain links TRBV7-8 to TRBJ2-3; 15 positions agree with TRBD2. CDR3 length equals 18 residues. The trim removed 4 bases at V and 1 base at J, leaving 6 bases unmatched. Germline CDR1 reads SGHVS; CDR2 reads FQNEAQ. The CDR3 DNA sequence: TGTGCCAGCAGCTATGGACTAGCGGGGGGGTTTGGCACAGATACGCAGTATTTT. Translation gives CASSYGLAGGFGTDTQYF.

This chain links TRBV6-5 with TRBJ2-2; 8 bases agree with TRBD2. Per germline, CDR1 MNHEY and CDR2 SVGAGI. V gave up 4 bases and J gave up 6 bases; unmatched junction bases: 4. There are 14 residues in the CDR3. This chain's CDR3 is CASSLEAGAGELFF. CDR3 DNA sequence: TGTGCCAGCAGTTTAGAAGCGGGAGCCGGGGAGCTGTTTTTT.

In this sample, this clone turned up a few times. The rearrangement joins TRBV11-2 to TRBJ1-1, with D possibly being TRBD1 (6 bases). CDR3 length equals 15 residues. Germline V gene sequence: CDR1 SGHAT, CDR2 FQNNGV. The ends were cut back, 8 bases at V and 0 bases at J, with 16 bases in the middle. The CDR3 here is CASGLRGQVNTEAFF. The DNA for the CDR3 is TGTGCCAGCGGATTGCGGGGGCAGGTGAACACTGAAGCTTTCTTT.

Only one count was recorded for this clone. J is TRBJ2-1 and V is TRBV7-3; TRBD1 might be the D (6 bases). The V end was cut by 5 bases, the J end by 4 bases, with 9 bases between. This CDR3 has 13 amino acids. Germline CDR1 is SGHTA and CDR2 is FQGTGA. CDR3 in DNA: TGTGCCAGCAGCCCACAGGGTTACAATGAGCAGTTCTTC. Translation: CASSPQGYNEQFF.

This chain uses TRBV12-3 or TRBV12-4 with TRBJ2-3, with D possibly being TRBD2 (6 bases). CDR3 size: 13 residues. Trimming removed 1 base at V and 6 bases at J, with 8 bases between. The CDR3 bases are TGTGCCAGCAGTTTAGGTGCGGGGGATACGCAGTATTTT. Its protein product is CASSLGAGDTQYF.

J is TRBJ2-1 and V is TRBV10-3; no firm D call. Trimming shortened V by 5 bases and J by 3 bases, and 5 bases separated the two germline ends. This CDR3 region has 12 residues. Germline CDR1 and CDR2: ENHRY and SYGVKD. CDR3: CAISPNYNEQFF. The CDR3 region has the DNA TGTGCCATCAGTCCCAACTACAATGAGCAGTTCTTC.